The 20 T cell receptor beta chains below come from one sample, sequenced in a study of cytomegalovirus exposure and HLA in healthy donors. Using immunoSEQ multiplex PCR, the repertoire was profiled, and TCRdb retains in-frame clones only, with some absent. The repertoire holds roughly 150,000 clones, 88% seen once, with under 3% in the top ten. The sample consisted of PBMCs. These receptors were taken from a man aged 18 to 30 in good health and CMV-seronegative.

The CDR3 coding sequence is TGCGCCAGCAGCTTTCTAGCGGGGGTGGGAGAGACCCAGTACTTC. Its protein product is CASSFLAGVGETQYF. The chain uses TRBV5-1 and TRBJ2-5; 10 bases line up with TRBD2. CDR3 length: 15 amino acids. Trimming at V came to 2 bases and at J to 4 bases, leaving 5 bases not matched to a gene. Germline CDR1 SGHRS, CDR2 YFSETQ.

The rearrangement links TRBV7-2 to TRBJ2-7; 8 nucleotides agree with TRBD1. CDR1 is SGHTA and CDR2 is FQGNSA in the germline V gene. CDR3 size: 13 residues. V was clipped by 4 bases and J by 6 bases; unmatched bases: 5. The CDR3 here is CASSSRGLIEQYV. The CDR3 nucleotides read TGTGCCAGCAGCTCCAGGGGGCTGATCGAGCAGTACGTC.

This chain joins TRBV11-3 and TRBJ2-1; D gene ambiguous. Trimming left V 2 bases short and J 0 bases short, with 8 bases between. Germline lookup yields CDR1 SGHNT and CDR2 YENEEA. The CDR3 spans 15 residues. CDR3 loop: CASSLTGSSYNEQFF. The DNA of the CDR3 is TGTGCCAGCAGCTTAACGGGTAGCTCCTACAATGAGCAGTTCTTC.

The J gene is TRBJ1-1, the V gene TRBV25-1; 8 bases are a match to TRBD1. Germline loops: CDR1 MGHDK, CDR2 SYGVNS. The CDR3 spans 13 residues. Trimming took 7 bases from V and 8 from J; bases not matched to a gene: 9. This chain's CDR3 is CASTLTTGGEAFF. CDR3 DNA: TGTGCCAGCACCTTAACCACAGGGGGGGAAGCTTTCTTT.

The rearrangement links TRBV27 to TRBJ1-2; 10 nucleotides agree with TRBD1. The V gene's germline CDR1 is MNHEY and CDR2 SMNVEV (reference sequence). CDR3 size: 15 residues. V lost 5 bases to trimming and J lost 5 bases; unmatched junction nucleotides: 8. The CDR3 here is CASSITGTGDYGYTF. Here the CDR3 DNA reads TGTGCCAGCAGTATAACCGGGACAGGGGATTATGGCTACACCTTC.

The chain joins TRBV6-1 to TRBJ1-3, with no clear D. The CDR3 spans 14 residues. CDR1 MNHNS and CDR2 SASEGT come from the germline V gene. Trimming stripped 5 bases from V and 8 bases from J, with 16 bases between. CDR3 residues: CASSSREDSYTIYF. CDR3 sequence (DNA): TGTGCCAGCAGTTCGCGGGAGGATTCGTACACCATATATTTT.

V is TRBV6-1 and J is TRBJ2-5; 13 nucleotides align to TRBD2. This CDR3 comprises 15 residues. Germline CDR1 is MNHNS and CDR2 is SASEGT. With 2 bases clipped from V and 11 bases from J, the junction kept 8 bases outside the gene matches. CDR3 sequence: CASSELGTSGTPQYF. CDR3 DNA sequence: TGTGCCAGCAGTGAACTGGGGACTAGCGGGACGCCACAGTACTTC.

The V and J genes are TRBV5-1 and TRBJ1-6, with D hard to call. Germline CDR1 is SGHRS and CDR2 is YFSETQ. V dropped 5 bases and J dropped 3 bases, with 6 bases sitting between them. The CDR3 extends over 13 amino acids. The DNA for the CDR3 is TGCGCCAGCAGATCCGGCTATAATTCACCCCTCCACTTT. Its translation: CASRSGYNSPLHF.

The chain employs TRBV4-3 and TRBJ1-4, with D tentatively TRBD1 (5 bases). Trimming stripped 0 bases from V and 11 bases from J, with 10 bases between. The CDR3 sequence is 13 residues long. Per germline, CDR1 LGHNA and CDR2 YSLEER. CDR3 in amino acids: CASSQEGAWKLFF. For the CDR3, the DNA is TGCGCCAGCAGCCAAGAAGGGGCGTGGAAACTGTTTTTT.

A word on this clone: Other DNA sequences from this sample encode an identical CDR3 as well. The chain carries TRBV5-1 and TRBJ2-6; TRBD2 might be the D (6 bases). The V gene lost 0 bases and the J gene lost 2 bases, with 9 bases spanning the gap. The germline V gene has CDR1 SGHRS and CDR2 YFSETQ. This CDR3 is built from 16 residues. CDR3 residues: CASSLAGGAGANVLTF. DNA of the CDR3: TGCGCCAGCAGCTTGGCCGGCGGGGCTGGGGCCAACGTCCTGACTTTC.

The rearrangement links TRBV4-2 to TRBJ1-4, with 9 bases that match TRBD1. V lost 0 bases to trimming and J lost 6 bases; unmatched junction nucleotides: 5. CDR1 LGHNA and CDR2 YNFKEQ come from the germline V gene. This CDR3 comprises 16 residues. This CDR3 is CASSQDFGQGHEKLFF. The CDR3 coding sequence is TGTGCCAGCAGCCAAGATTTCGGACAGGGGCATGAAAAACTGTTTTTT.

This rearrangement joins TRBV6-5 to TRBJ1-2, with 7 bases fitting TRBD1. V was clipped by 0 bases and J by 4 bases; unmatched bases: 2. CDR3 length equals 14 residues. The germline V gene encodes CDR1 MNHEY and CDR2 SVGAGI. The CDR3 region is CASSYSRDSYGYTF. In nucleotides, the CDR3 is TGTGCCAGCAGTTACTCGAGGGACAGCTATGGCTACACCTTC.

V and J are TRBV14 and TRBJ1-3, with 7 bases aligning to TRBD1. The CDR3 is 16 residues long. Germline V gene lookup returns CDR1 SGHDN and CDR2 FVKESK. J lost 0 bases, V lost 6 bases, and 8 bases had no gene match. For the CDR3, the DNA is TGTGCCAGCAGTCCCATGGGACAGCTCTCTGGAAACACCATATATTTT. Amino acids: CASSPMGQLSGNTIYF.

This chain links TRBV13 with TRBJ2-5; 14 bases line up with TRBD2. J gave up 5 bases and V 5 bases, and 4 bases lay outside the gene matches. Per the germline V gene, CDR1 is PRHDT and CDR2 is FYEKMQ (reference sequence). This CDR3 contains 15 residues. The CDR3 DNA sequence: TGTGCCAGCAGCCCGACTAGCGGGGGGGCCGAGACCCAGTACTTC. Amino acids: CASSPTSGGAETQYF.

The chain uses TRBV5-4 and TRBJ1-6; D possibly corresponds to TRBD1 (6 bases). V dropped 4 bases and J dropped 9 bases, with 14 bases sitting between them. There are 14 residues in the CDR3. Germline V gene data show CDR1 as SGHNT and CDR2 as YYREEE (reference sequence). The CDR3 coding sequence is TGTGCCAGCAGCCCCTGGACAGAAGGTTCACCCCTCCACTTT. Protein: CASSPWTEGSPLHF. Full variable domain (rest looked up from reference TRBV5-4 and TRBJ1-6): ETGVTQSPTHLIKTRGQQVTLRCSSQSGHNTVSWYQQALGQGPQFIFQYYREEENGRGNFPPRFSGLQFPNYSSELNVNALELDDSALYLCASSPWTEGSPLHFGNGTRLTVT.

The chain recombines TRBV28 with TRBJ2-7; D perhaps matches TRBD1 (6 bases). This CDR3 comprises 14 residues. V was shortened by 4 bases and J by 2 bases, with 12 bases between the two germline ends. Germline V gives CDR1 MDHEN, CDR2 SYDVKM. CDR3 loop: CASSSPRTAYEQYV. For the CDR3, the DNA is TGTGCCAGCAGTTCACCTCGGACAGCCTACGAGCAGTACGTC.

This clone was counted once. V is TRBV10-3 and J is TRBJ2-7, with 7 bases lining up with TRBD2. Germline-derived CDR1 and CDR2 are ENHRY and SYGVKD. V lost 11 bases, J lost 0 bases, and 7 bases stayed unmatched. This CDR3 contains 13 residues. CDR3 protein: CASEREDSYEQYF. The CDR3 bases are TGTGCCTCAGAGCGGGAAGACTCCTACGAGCAGTACTTC.

The chain couples TRBV10-3 to TRBJ1-4; a possible D gene is TRBD1 (6 bases). Germline CDR1 and CDR2: ENHRY and SYGVKD. The CDR3 consists of 18 residues. Between the trimmed V and J ends, which lost 2 bases and 0 bases, there was a span of 16 bases. CDR3 region: CAISERGGPTATNEKLFF. DNA for the CDR3: TGTGCCATCAGTGAGAGGGGGGGTCCTACGGCAACTAATGAAAAACTGTTTTTT.

The chain recombines TRBV18 with TRBJ1-2, with D uncertain. Germline V CDR1 and CDR2: KGHSH, LQKENI. The CDR3 length is 13 residues. Trimming removed 2 bases from V and 4 bases from J, with 8 bases in between. CDR3 in amino acids: CASSPGQVYGYTF. CDR3 coding DNA: TGTGCCAGCTCACCAGGCCAAGTCTATGGCTACACCTTC.

The V and J genes are TRBV5-8 and TRBJ2-7; the D gene is possibly TRBD1 (6 bases). The V gene lost 3 bases and the J gene lost 4 bases, with 11 bases spanning the gap. Per germline, CDR1 SGHTS and CDR2 YDEGEE. The CDR3 totals 13 residues. CDR3: CASSWQGSYEQYV. In nucleotides, the CDR3 is TGTGCCAGCAGCTGGCAGGGGAGTTACGAGCAGTACGTC.